This TCR beta chain comes out of a study of blood T cell repertoires in COVID-19. As for the study in general: Samples came from the United States, Italy and Spain, spanning acute and convalescent COVID-19.

How the authors handled the data: Amplification from reference gene primers served as the basis for estimated nucleated cell counts. This table comes from immunoSEQ multiplex PCR, and its TCRdb copy is limited to in-frame clones, with some not included. That table furnishes V, J and clone size, whereas the DNA furnished D and trimming. This sample yields around 100,000 clones, of which 78% are seen a single time; about 9.6% belongs to the top ten. The germline gives CDR1 SNHLY, CDR2 FYNNEI. The CDR3 totals 15 residues. The ends were cut back, 7 bases at V and 1 base at J, with 14 bases in the middle. This clone was counted a few times.

Sequencing was done on a sample of peripheral blood. V is TRBV2 and J is TRBJ1-3; D gene unclear. The TCR comes from a man aged 55-75 years with active or convalescent COVID-19. CDR3 nucleotide sequence: TGTGCCAGCACCAGGACTGGGGAGTCTGGAAACACCATATATTTT. This translates into CASTRTGESGNTIYF. Looking up the rest from reference TRBV2 and TRBJ1-3 gives the full variable domain: EPEVTQTPSHQVTQMGQEVILRCVPISNHLYFYWYRQILGQKVEFLVSFYNNEISEKSEIFDDQFSVERPDGSNFTLKIRSTKLEDSAMYFCASTRTGESGNTIYFGEGSWLTVV.